One and the same sample provided the 16 T cell receptor beta chains below, sequenced in a study of identical twins. Each CDR3 protein is one row after TCRdb ran MiXCR on the 5' RACE reads. The data show roughly 690,000 distinct CDR3 sequences, approximately 6% seen once. The sequenced sample consisted of naive T cells sorted from blood. Every receptor here comes from a young man in good health.

This clonotype has at least ten counts. The chain combines TRBV7-9 with TRBJ2-1; no clear D. V was clipped by 5 bases and J by 0 bases, with 8 bases between them. The CDR3 contains 14 residues. CDR1 and CDR2 from the germline V gene are SEHNR and FQNEAQ (reference sequence). CDR3 bases: TGTGCCAGCAGCGGGTTTAGCTCCTACAATGAGCAGTTCTTC. This codes for CASSGFSSYNEQFF.

Many counts were recorded for this clonotype. The rearrangement uses TRBV29-1 and TRBJ1-1; D remains unclear. V was pared by 5 bases and J by 2 bases, with 3 bases between. CDR1 and CDR2 from the germline V gene are SQVTM and ANQGSEA. The CDR3 is made up of 10 amino acids. The CDR3 spells CSVYNTEAFF. The CDR3 DNA sequence: TGCAGCGTTTACAACACTGAAGCTTTCTTT.

This clonotype was seen at least ten times. This chain joins TRBV14 and TRBJ2-1; 8 bases agree with TRBD1. Looked up from germline, CDR1 is SGHDN and CDR2 is FVKESK. The CDR3 is 15 residues long. J lost 8 bases, V lost 3 bases, and 9 bases had no gene match. CDR3: CASSHRQGRFDEQFF. DNA of the CDR3: TGTGCCAGCAGCCACAGACAGGGGAGGTTCGATGAGCAGTTCTTC.

This clonotype occurred many times. The chain joins TRBV29-1 to TRBJ2-1; TRBD2 aligns across 10 bases. Trimming removed 6 bases from V and 8 bases from J; junction bases left unmatched: 7. The CDR3 covers 13 residues. The germline CDR1 and CDR2 sequences are SQVTM and ANQGSEA. Here the CDR3 DNA reads TGCAGCGTACCGGGACTAGCGTTCGATGAGCAGTTCTTC. Amino acid sequence: CSVPGLAFDEQFF.

This clonotype has only a few counts. CDR3 loop: CASSRGMETQYF. DNA of the CDR3: TGCGCCAGCAGCCGCGGCATGGAGACCCAGTACTTC. The chain is built from TRBV5-1 and TRBJ2-5, with no clear D. Germline V gene sequence: CDR1 SGHRS, CDR2 YFSETQ. The CDR3 covers 12 residues. Trimming left V 4 bases short and J 5 bases short, with 9 bases between.

The genes are TRBV2 and TRBJ2-7; the D gene could be TRBD1 or TRBD2 (5 bases each). The CDR3 is 14 amino acids. V gave up 5 bases and J gave up 6 bases, with 17 bases separating them. The germline V gene has CDR1 SNHLY and CDR2 FYNNEI. In nucleotides, the CDR3 is TGTGCCAGCAGTCCCCCGGGACCTGGCCCCGAGCAGTACGTC. Its protein is CASSPPGPGPEQYV.

This clonotype was observed many times. The rearrangement links TRBV20-1 to TRBJ1-1; D remains ambiguous. Germline V lookup: CDR1 DFQATT, CDR2 SNEGSKA (reference sequence). There are 13 residues in the CDR3. Trimming pared 3 bases from V and 1 base from J, leaving 9 bases between. Here the CDR3 DNA reads TGCAGTGCTAGTTCCTCAACGAACACTGAAGCTTTCTTT. Its protein is CSASSSTNTEAFF.

This clonotype was recorded at least ten times. This chain joins TRBV20-1 and TRBJ1-2; 7 bases match TRBD1. The germline CDR1 and CDR2 sequences are DFQATT and SNEGSKA (reference sequence). J was trimmed by 1 base and V by 5 bases; bases with no gene match: 7. The CDR3 has 14 residues. CDR3 sequence (DNA): TGCAGTGCTCTAAGACAGGGACTTAACTATGGCTACACCTTC. Its translation: CSALRQGLNYGYTF.

Many counts were recorded for this clonotype. This chain uses TRBV20-1 with TRBJ2-3; D might be TRBD2 (5 bases). Germline assignment: CDR1 DFQATT and CDR2 SNEGSKA (reference sequence). Trimming removed 3 bases from V and 0 bases from J, with 13 bases in between. This CDR3 has 15 amino acids. The CDR3, as DNA: TGCAGTGCTAGGTCACCACGGGAAAGCACAGATACGCAGTATTTT. Its translation: CSARSPRESTDTQYF.

This clonotype was seen repeatedly, ten times or more. V gene TRBV20-1 combines with J gene TRBJ1-5; 8 bases are a match to TRBD1. The length of the CDR3 is 14 residues. The germline gives CDR1 DFQATT, CDR2 SNEGSKA (reference sequence). V shed 5 bases, J shed 0 bases, and the junction held 3 bases outside the gene matches. The CDR3 nucleotides read TGCAGTGCTCGGACAGGGCATAGCAATCAGCCCCAGCATTTT. It is translated as CSARTGHSNQPQHF.

This clonotype was seen ten or more times. The rearrangement uses TRBV24-1 and TRBJ2-2; D is unclear. In germline, CDR1 is KGHDR, CDR2 SFDVKD. CDR3 length: 15 amino acids. With 4 bases removed from V and 7 bases from J, the gap between germline ends came to 15 bases. Written as DNA, the CDR3 is TGTGCCACCAGTGACCTCGGATCCGGCGTCGGGGAGCTGTTTTTT. Protein sequence: CATSDLGSGVGELFF.

This clonotype was detected ten times or more. The V and J genes are TRBV12-3 or TRBV12-4 and TRBJ1-4, with unresolved D. The CDR3 consists of 16 residues. V was pared by 2 bases and J by 0 bases, with 10 bases between. The CDR3 sequence is CASSLNMAATNEKLFF. In nucleotides, the CDR3 is TGTGCCAGCAGTTTAAACATGGCTGCAACTAATGAAAAACTGTTTTTT.

This clonotype has just a few counts. V and J are TRBV6-2 or TRBV6-3 and TRBJ2-1; D remains ambiguous. Per germline, CDR1 MNHEY and CDR2 SVGEGT. Trimming shortened V by 3 bases and J by 6 bases, and 6 bases separated the two germline ends. The CDR3 is 12 amino acids. CDR3 sequence reads: CASSYVPNEQFF. CDR3 nucleotide sequence: TGTGCCAGCAGTTATGTCCCCAATGAGCAGTTCTTC.

This clonotype was recorded at least ten times. The chain carries TRBV6-2 or TRBV6-3 and TRBJ2-7, with D possibly being TRBD2 (5 bases). Germline assignment: CDR1 MNHEY and CDR2 SVGEGT. The CDR3 has 15 amino acids. The germline V and J ends were trimmed by 6 bases and 0 bases, with 15 bases remaining between them. The CDR3 loop is CASSDPGLDSYEQYF. In nucleotides, the CDR3 is TGTGCCAGCAGCGACCCCGGACTCGACTCCTACGAGCAGTACTTC.

This clonotype was counted at least ten times. The J gene is TRBJ2-1, the V gene TRBV4-1, with 11 bases fitting TRBD2. Germline-derived CDR1 and CDR2 are MGHRA and YSYEKL. The CDR3 sequence is 18 residues long. The J segment lost 5 bases and the V segment lost 3 bases, leaving 12 bases of the junction unmatched. CDR3 coding DNA: TGCGCCAGCAGCCACCCACTAGCGGGAGAGGGACACGACAATGAGCAGTTCTTC. Its translation: CASSHPLAGEGHDNEQFF.

This clonotype was found many times. The gene calls are TRBV7-9 and TRBJ1-1; D uncertain. CDR1 is SEHNR, CDR2 FQNEAQ, per germline (reference sequence). Trimming left V 2 bases short and J 6 bases short, with 4 bases between. The CDR3 has 11 residues. CDR3 DNA: TGTGCCAGCAGCTTAAATGCTGAAGCTTTCTTT. Its protein is CASSLNAEAFF.